These 10 T cell receptor beta chains originate from one sample sequenced in a study of post-analysis software for immune sequencing data. Study outcomes and limitations: Higher frequency in patients than in controls was seen for about five TRBV segments, with TRBV5-6, TRBV5-1 and TRBV20-1 among them.

The antigens of these receptors remain unknown. Carried by the TCR beta cDNA libraries were unique molecular identifiers. Using its own MiXCR run on the PCR reads, TCRdb lists one record per CDR3 protein. The data contain approximately 460,000 distinct CDR3 sequences, approximately 45% of them singletons. Sequenced material: blood. The receptors shown here come from a girl aged 5 to 17 with multiple sclerosis.

The chain recombines TRBV28 with TRBJ2-1, with 9 bases lining up with TRBD2. The CDR3 length is 18 residues. V shed 6 bases, J shed 0 bases, and the junction held 12 bases outside the gene matches. CDR1 is MDHEN, CDR2 SYDVKM, per germline. CDR3 DNA: TGTGCCAGCAGAAATAGCGGGAGTGCCTGGGACTCCTACAATGAGCAGTTCTTC. Residues: CASRNSGSAWDSYNEQFF.

The chain joins TRBV28 to TRBJ2-7; the D is unclear. From germline, CDR1 is MDHEN and CDR2 SYDVKM. Trimming stripped 6 bases from V and 6 bases from J, with 18 bases between. The CDR3 spans 14 residues. In nucleotides, the CDR3 is TGTGCCAGCAGGAAACTGAGCAAACAACCCGAGCAGTACTTC. Encoded protein: CASRKLSKQPEQYF.

This clonotype turned up a few times. In DNA form, the CDR3 reads TGTGCCAGCAGCTTAGCGGACTCCCTGGACGAGCAGTACTTC. Its protein product is CASSLADSLDEQYF. The chain uses TRBV11-2 and TRBJ2-7; the D gene is possibly TRBD2 (5 bases). Trimming cost V 1 base and J 5 bases, with 12 bases left between them. In germline, CDR1 is SGHAT, CDR2 FQNNGV. The CDR3 runs 14 residues.

A word on this clonotype: A junction boundary mismatches the germline segment, possibly from a read error. The J gene is TRBJ2-7, the V gene TRBV11-2; tentatively, D is TRBD2 (6 bases). Per germline, CDR1 SGHAT and CDR2 FQNNGV. This CDR3 is built from 17 residues. CDR3 in DNA: TGTGCCAGCAGCTTAGGCCCCAGGTTGGGAGGCTCCAACGAGCAGTACTTC. Protein product: CASSLGPRLGGSNEQYF.

In its sample, this clonotype was seen once. The V gene is TRBV6-6, the J gene TRBJ2-5; no firm D call. The V end was cut by 6 bases, the J end by 2 bases, with 19 bases between. CDR1 is MNHNY and CDR2 is SVGAGI in the germline V gene (reference sequence). The CDR3 is 16 amino acids. The CDR3 is CASRTTEIDPQETQYF. The CDR3 region has the DNA TGTGCCAGCAGGACCACAGAGATCGACCCGCAAGAGACCCAGTACTTC.

This clonotype was recorded a few times. The rearrangement links TRBV20-1 to TRBJ2-7, with 8 nucleotides matching TRBD1. CDR3 length equals 14 residues. Germline V gives CDR1 DFQATT, CDR2 SNEGSKA (reference sequence). V trimming: 3 bases; J trimming: 2 bases; junction bases outside the gene matches: 6. CDR3 sequence reads: CSASRTGNPYEQYF. CDR3 DNA sequence: TGCAGTGCTAGCCGGACAGGGAACCCCTACGAGCAGTACTTC.

This clonotype was observed a few times. This rearrangement joins TRBV29-1 to TRBJ2-1; 8 bases line up with TRBD2. Germline trimming cut 7 bases from V and 4 bases from J; bases unmatched to any gene: 3. Germline values: CDR1 SQVTM, CDR2 ANQGSEA. The CDR3 extends over 12 amino acids. The CDR3 spells CSAGGGYNEQFF. In nucleotides, the CDR3 is TGCAGCGCTGGCGGGGGGTACAATGAGCAGTTCTTC.

This chain uses TRBV11-2 with TRBJ1-2; D unresolved. Trimming removed 2 bases at V and 5 bases at J, with 6 bases between. The CDR3 is made up of 12 amino acids. Per germline, CDR1 SGHAT and CDR2 FQNNGV. In nucleotides, the CDR3 is TGTGCCAGCAGCTTAAAACGATATGGCTACACCTTC. Residues: CASSLKRYGYTF. The full variable domain, in which reference TRBV11-2 and TRBJ1-2 provide the parts outside the CDR3, is EAGVAQSPRYKIIEKRQSVAFWCNPISGHATLYWYQQILGQGPKLLIQFQNNGVVDDSQLPKDRFSAERLKGVDSTLKIQPAKLEDSAVYLCASSLKRYGYTFGSGTRLTVV.

Details on this clonotype: This may be a read error: a much more frequent sequence differs by one nucleotide. Since no conserved phenylalanine or tryptophan closes the CDR3, a read error is the likely cause. The chain carries TRBV7-9 and TRBJ2-5; D might be TRBD2 (6 bases). The J call is in doubt because the DNA end fits TRBJ2-7 better. Germline lookup yields CDR1 SEHNR and CDR2 FQNEAQ (reference sequence). The CDR3 is 12 amino acids. The CDR3: CASAAGVNEQYL. In nucleotides, the CDR3 is TGTGCCAGCGCAGCGGGTGTGAACGAGCAGTACTTG.

J is TRBJ1-2 and V is TRBV4-1, with 10 bases lining up with TRBD1. The CDR3 contains 15 residues. Germline V gene lookup returns CDR1 MGHRA and CDR2 YSYEKL. V gave up 5 bases and J gave up 4 bases; unmatched junction bases: 7. The CDR3 reads CASSSPGQGFYGYTF. In DNA, the CDR3 is TGCGCCAGCAGCTCCCCGGGACAGGGGTTCTATGGCTACACCTTC.